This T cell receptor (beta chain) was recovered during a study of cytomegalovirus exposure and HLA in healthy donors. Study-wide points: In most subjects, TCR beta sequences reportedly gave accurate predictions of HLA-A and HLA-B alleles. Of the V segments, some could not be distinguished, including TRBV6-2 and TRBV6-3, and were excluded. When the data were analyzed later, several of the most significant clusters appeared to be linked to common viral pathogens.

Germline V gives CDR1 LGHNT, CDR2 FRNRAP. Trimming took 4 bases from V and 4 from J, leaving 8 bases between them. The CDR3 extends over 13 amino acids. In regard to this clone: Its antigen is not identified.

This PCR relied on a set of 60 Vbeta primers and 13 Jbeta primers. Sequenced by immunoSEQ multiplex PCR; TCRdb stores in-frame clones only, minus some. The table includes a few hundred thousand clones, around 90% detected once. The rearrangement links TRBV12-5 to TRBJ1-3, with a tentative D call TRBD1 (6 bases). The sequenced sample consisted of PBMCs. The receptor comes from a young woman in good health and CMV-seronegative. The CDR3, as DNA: TGTGCTAGTGGTTGGGACATGGGAAACACCATATATTTT. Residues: CASGWDMGNTIYF.